The next 19 T cell receptor beta chains were all read from a single sample in a study of T cell changes during pregnancy in multiple sclerosis. Only in-frame clones appear in the TCRdb table, and some are missing; sequencing was by immunoSEQ multiplex PCR. This table has about 100,000 clones, about 90% appearing once. The sample consisted of peripheral blood, taken after pregnancy. Source of these receptors: a female donor with multiple sclerosis, enrolled in a pregnancy study.

The chain employs TRBV4-3 and TRBJ1-2; no definite D call. Germline lookup yields CDR1 LGHNA and CDR2 YSLEER. This CDR3 contains 13 residues. V gave up 3 bases and J gave up 8 bases, with 13 bases separating them. The CDR3 DNA follows: TGCGCCAGCAGCCAGAACGCGGGAGACGGCTACACCTTC. This gives the protein CASSQNAGDGYTF.

The chain links TRBV5-8 to TRBJ2-7, with 8 bases aligning to TRBD1. With 1 base clipped from V and 1 base from J, the junction kept 4 bases outside the gene matches. Germline values: CDR1 SGHTS, CDR2 YDEGEE. The CDR3 extends over 15 amino acids. CDR3 amino acids: CASSLFTGGSYEQYF. The DNA of the CDR3 is TGTGCCAGCAGCTTGTTCACAGGGGGATCCTACGAGCAGTACTTC.

This chain links TRBV30 with TRBJ1-1; maybe TRBD1 (6 bases). Germline CDR1 GTSNPN, CDR2 SVGIG (reference sequence). Trimming cost V 3 bases and J 9 bases, with 17 bases left between them. The CDR3 spans 13 residues. The CDR3, as DNA: TGTGCCTGGAGCGTGGGGGGGGACACGAAAGCTTTCTTT. Translation: CAWSVGGDTKAFF. The complete variable domain, with remaining parts taken from reference TRBV30 and TRBJ1-1, reads SQTIHQWPATLVQPVGSPLSLECTVEGTSNPNLYWYRQAAGRGLQLLFYSVGIGQISSEVPQNLSASRPQDRQFILSSKKLLLSDSGFYLCAWSVGGDTKAFFGQGTRLTVV.

The rearrangement joins TRBV15 to TRBJ2-1, with D unclear. Germline V gene data show CDR1 as LNHNV and CDR2 as YYDKDF (reference sequence). The CDR3 is made up of 13 amino acids. V lost 5 bases to trimming and J lost 0 bases, with 5 bases between them. CDR3 region: CATSPGSYNEQFF. As DNA, the CDR3 is TGTGCCACCAGCCCGGGCTCCTACAATGAGCAGTTCTTC.

The rearrangement links TRBV9 to TRBJ2-1; a weak D match, TRBD2 (5 bases). The V and J ends lost 0 bases and 8 bases respectively, with 21 bases between them. CDR3 size: 17 residues. Germline CDR1 reads SGDLS; CDR2 reads YYNGEE. CDR3 bases: TGTGCCAGCAGCGTAGTGATTTTGGGTGAGGGTCGGGATGAGCAGTTCTTC. Translation: CASSVVILGEGRDEQFF.

The chain recombines TRBV30 with TRBJ1-4, with a weak D call TRBD1 (6 bases). V lost 1 base, J lost 5 bases, and 14 bases lay in between. The germline CDR1 and CDR2 sequences are GTSNPN and SVGIG (reference sequence). The CDR3 consists of 15 residues. CDR3 coding DNA: TGTGCCTGGAGTGCCACAGGGATCGTCAATGAAAAACTGTTTTTT. Residues: CAWSATGIVNEKLFF.

V gene TRBV2 combines with J gene TRBJ1-1; D is uncertain. Between the trimmed V and J ends, which lost 4 bases and 1 base, there was a span of 7 bases. The germline V gene has CDR1 SNHLY and CDR2 FYNNEI. The CDR3 is made up of 13 amino acids. The CDR3 is CASSGQENTEAFF. The CDR3 bases are TGTGCCAGCAGTGGGCAGGAGAACACTGAAGCTTTCTTT.

This chain connects TRBV4-1 to TRBJ2-7; D is perhaps TRBD2 (7 bases). CDR1 and CDR2 (germline): MGHRA, YSYEKL. CDR3 size: 15 residues. The V gene lost 6 bases and the J gene lost 9 bases, with 24 bases spanning the gap. In nucleotides, the CDR3 is TGCGCCAGCAGTCTTCTGGGGGGGGCTCGGGAGCGGCAGTACTTC. Encoded protein: CASSLLGGARERQYF.

This sequence joins TRBV6-6 and TRBJ2-6; unclear D gene. CDR3 length: 15 residues. Trimming stripped 5 bases from V and 1 base from J, with 9 bases between. Germline V gives CDR1 MNHNY, CDR2 SVGAGI (reference sequence). CDR3 amino acids: CASSLGGSGANVLTF. Written as DNA, the CDR3 is TGTGCCAGCAGTCTCGGCGGTTCTGGGGCCAACGTCCTGACTTTC.

This clone was detected only a few times. This chain uses TRBV19 with TRBJ2-7, with TRBD2 as a possible D gene (6 bases). Germline V gene lookup returns CDR1 LNHDA and CDR2 SQIVND (reference sequence). V gave up 11 bases and J gave up 0 bases, with 17 bases separating them. The CDR3 runs 14 residues. The CDR3 here is CALSPSASSYEQYF. CDR3 nucleotide sequence: TGTGCCCTCAGCCCTAGCGCGAGCTCCTACGAGCAGTACTTC. The full variable domain, completed using reference TRBV19 and TRBJ2-7, is DGGITQSPKYLFRKEGQNVTLSCEQNLNHDAMYWYRQDPGQGLRLIYYSQIVNDFQKGDIAEGYSVSREKKESFPLTVTSAQKNPTAFYLCALSPSASSYEQYFGPGTRLTVT.

The genes are TRBV5-4 and TRBJ2-1, with D unresolved. The CDR3 length is 13 residues. Between the trimmed V and J ends, which lost 1 base and 6 bases, there was a span of 8 bases. Germline V lookup: CDR1 SGHNT, CDR2 YYREEE (reference sequence). The CDR3 DNA reads as TGTGCCAGCAGCTTGTATAGTATCAATGAGCAGTTCTTC. Amino acids: CASSLYSINEQFF. Full variable domain (outside the CDR3, taken from reference TRBV5-4 and TRBJ2-1): ETGVTQSPTHLIKTRGQQVTLRCSSQSGHNTVSWYQQALGQGPQFIFQYYREEENGRGNFPPRFSGLQFPNYSSELNVNALELDDSALYLCASSLYSINEQFFGPGTRLTVL.

The gene calls are TRBV6-1 and TRBJ1-2; D may be TRBD1 (6 bases). Trimming took 6 bases from V and 2 from J, leaving 7 bases between them. This CDR3 region has 12 residues. Germline V CDR1 and CDR2: MNHNS, SASEGT. This CDR3 reads CASSQGNYGYTF. For the CDR3, the DNA is TGTGCCAGCAGCCAGGGGAACTATGGCTACACCTTC.

V usage is TRBV10-3 and J usage is TRBJ2-5; 11 positions match TRBD2. Germline V gene lookup returns CDR1 ENHRY and CDR2 SYGVKD. The length of the CDR3 is 15 residues. V was clipped by 0 bases and J by 8 bases; unmatched bases: 5. The DNA of the CDR3 is TGTGCCATCAGTGAGTCGGGACTAGCGGACGAAACCCAGTACTTC. Translated, it gives CAISESGLADETQYF.

On this clone: This sample includes further DNA sequences coding for the same CDR3. CDR3 amino acids: CASSLKQGFYEQYF. Here the CDR3 DNA reads TGCGCCAGCAGCTTGAAACAGGGTTTCTACGAGCAGTACTTC. The chain has TRBV5-1 and TRBJ2-7; tentatively, D is TRBD1 (6 bases). Trimming stripped 1 base from V and 3 bases from J, with 11 bases between. Germline CDR1 is SGHRS and CDR2 is YFSETQ. This CDR3 spans 14 amino acids.

The chain employs TRBV4-1 and TRBJ2-6; 13 bases fit TRBD2. Germline CDR1 is MGHRA and CDR2 is YSYEKL. The CDR3 is made up of 18 amino acids. V lost 3 bases to trimming and J lost 4 bases; unmatched junction nucleotides: 6. CDR3 nucleotide sequence: TGCGCCAGCAGCCATCTACTAGCGGGAGGGCCGGGGGCCAACGTCCTGACTTTC. This translates into CASSHLLAGGPGANVLTF.

The chain recombines TRBV7-9 with TRBJ1-2; 9 nucleotides line up with TRBD1. Germline CDR1 reads SEHNR; CDR2 reads FQNEAQ (reference sequence). Germline trimming cut 8 bases from V and 0 bases from J; bases unmatched to any gene: 4. The CDR3 is made up of 14 amino acids. CDR3 region: CASWGTGSNYGYTF. CDR3 coding DNA: TGTGCCAGCTGGGGGACAGGGTCTAACTATGGCTACACCTTC.

This chain connects TRBV7-2 to TRBJ2-5, with a tentative D call TRBD2 (5 bases). The CDR3 extends over 14 amino acids. Germline CDR1 is SGHTA and CDR2 is FQGNSA. With 1 base removed from V and 8 bases from J, the gap between germline ends came to 14 bases. This chain's CDR3 is CASSLVSDGLTQYF. The CDR3, as DNA: TGTGCCAGCAGCTTAGTTAGCGACGGCCTTACCCAGTACTTC.

The chain recombines TRBV5-8 with TRBJ1-2, with TRBD1 matching over 7 bases. CDR1 is SGHTS and CDR2 is YDEGEE in the germline V gene. There are 16 residues in the CDR3. V lost 2 bases and J lost 1; bases outside the gene matches: 8. The CDR3 spells CASSLAAGGVNYGYTF. The DNA for the CDR3 is TGTGCCAGCAGCTTAGCAGCAGGGGGAGTTAACTATGGCTACACCTTC.

The chain combines TRBV18 with TRBJ1-1; TRBD1 matches at 8 bases. CDR1 and CDR2 from the germline V gene are KGHSH and LQKENI. With 2 bases clipped from V and 4 bases from J, the junction kept 3 bases outside the gene matches. This CDR3 contains 14 residues. The CDR3: CASSPFDRGTEAFF. CDR3 bases: TGTGCCAGCTCACCATTTGACAGGGGCACTGAAGCTTTCTTT.